This T cell receptor (beta chain) was observed in a study of radiotherapy plus CTLA-4 blockade in lung cancer. Generated by immunoSEQ multiplex PCR, the TCRdb table keeps only in-frame clones and is missing some. The table lists about 76,000 clones, about 79% of them singletons. Per germline, CDR1 SGHRS and CDR2 YFSETQ. CDR3 length: 13 residues. The trim removed 6 bases at V and 3 bases at J, leaving 5 bases unmatched. The sequencing here drew on peripheral blood, taken from a patient treated with radiotherapy plus ipilimumab. The chain combines TRBV5-1 with TRBJ2-5, with TRBD1 identical over 7 bases. The origin of this receptor is a human donor with non-small cell lung cancer whose response to radiotherapy plus ipilimumab could not be evaluated. Some clones in this sample may be carry-over from other donors' samples. Here the CDR3 reads CASTWGTEETQYF. The CDR3 DNA follows: TGCGCCAGCACCTGGGGGACAGAAGAGACCCAGTACTTC.